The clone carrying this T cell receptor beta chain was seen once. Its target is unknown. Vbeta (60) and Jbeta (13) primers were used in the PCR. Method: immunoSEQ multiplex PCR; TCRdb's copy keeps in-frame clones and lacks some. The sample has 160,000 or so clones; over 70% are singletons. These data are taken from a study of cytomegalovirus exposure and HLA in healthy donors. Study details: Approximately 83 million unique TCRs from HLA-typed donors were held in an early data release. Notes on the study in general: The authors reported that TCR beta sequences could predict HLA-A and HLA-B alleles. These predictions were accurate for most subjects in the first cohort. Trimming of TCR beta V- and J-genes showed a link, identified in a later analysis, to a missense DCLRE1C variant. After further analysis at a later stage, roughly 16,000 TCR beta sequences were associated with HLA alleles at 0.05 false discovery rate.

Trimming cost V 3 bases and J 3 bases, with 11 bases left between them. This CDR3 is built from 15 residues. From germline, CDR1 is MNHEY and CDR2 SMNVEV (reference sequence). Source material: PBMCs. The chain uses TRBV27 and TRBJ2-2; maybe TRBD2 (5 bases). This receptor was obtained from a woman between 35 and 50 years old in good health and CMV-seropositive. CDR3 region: CASSFWVGDTGELFF. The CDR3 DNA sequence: TGTGCCAGCAGTTTTTGGGTGGGAGACACCGGGGAGCTGTTTTTT.